Below, 24 T cell receptor beta chains from the same sample are listed, as sequenced in a study of shared T cell receptors in the human thymus. The protocol was immunoSEQ multiplex PCR, while the TCRdb copy is restricted to in-frame clones and leaves out a portion. The sample comprises over 450,000 clones, 75% to 85% of which are singletons, and around 0.012% rests with the top ten. These data are also associated with another study on human thymus T cells.

The material sequenced was thymocytes. The source is a boy in the first two years of life with a congenital heart defect.

This clone occurred once. The chain recombines TRBV28 with TRBJ2-1; 8 bases fit TRBD1. This CDR3 is 13 amino acids long. The ends lost 4 bases at V and 8 bases at J; junction bases unmatched: 4. Germline CDR1 reads MDHEN; CDR2 reads SYDVKM. The CDR3: CASSSGTGYEQFF. As DNA, the CDR3 is TGTGCCAGCAGTTCCGGGACAGGCTATGAGCAGTTCTTC.

The chain joins TRBV5-5 to TRBJ2-1, with 12 bases aligning to TRBD1. CDR3 length equals 14 residues. V shed 9 bases and J 6 bases; nucleotides not matched to a gene: 7. Germline CDR1 is SGHKS and CDR2 is YYEKEE (reference sequence). The DNA of the CDR3 is TGTGCCACCGGGACAGGGGGCTTGGGCAATGAGCAGTTCTTC. Protein: CATGTGGLGNEQFF.

This clone appeared once. V and J are TRBV5-1 and TRBJ2-3, with D uncertain. Germline V gene data show CDR1 as SGHRS and CDR2 as YFSETQ. The CDR3 is 13 amino acids. V lost 6 bases to trimming and J lost 4 bases, with 12 bases between them. CDR3 sequence (DNA): TGCGCCAGCAACCTGGAGCCTTCAGATACGCAGTATTTT. Protein: CASNLEPSDTQYF.

This chain links TRBV5-6 with TRBJ1-3; the D is unclear. Germline V gene data show CDR1 as SGHDT and CDR2 as YYEEEE. The CDR3 loop spans 15 amino acids. Trimming removed 4 bases from V and 0 bases from J, with 11 bases in between. DNA for the CDR3: TGTGCCAGCAGCCCGAGGGATTTCTCTGGAAACACCATATATTTT. This codes for CASSPRDFSGNTIYF. Variable domain in full (rest from reference TRBV5-6 and TRBJ1-3): DAGVTQSPTHLIKTRGQQVTLRCSPKSGHDTVSWYQQALGQGPQFIFQYYEEEERQRGNFPDRFSGHQFPNYSSELNVNALLLGDSALYLCASSPRDFSGNTIYFGEGSWLTVV.

The chain joins TRBV5-1 to TRBJ2-3; D ambiguous. V was cut by 0 bases and J by 2 bases, with 7 bases left in between. The V gene's germline CDR1 is SGHRS and CDR2 YFSETQ. The CDR3 contains 14 residues. The CDR3: CASSLDNFTDTQYF. The CDR3 DNA reads as TGCGCCAGCAGCTTGGATAATTTCACAGATACGCAGTATTTT.

V gene TRBV7-2 combines with J gene TRBJ1-1; 8 positions match TRBD1. V lost 3 bases, J lost 1 base, and 4 bases stayed unmatched. Germline CDR1 reads SGHTA; CDR2 reads FQGNSA. This CDR3 has 15 residues. The CDR3 reads CASSLGQVGNTEAFF. CDR3 sequence (DNA): TGTGCCAGCAGCTTGGGACAGGTTGGGAACACTGAAGCTTTCTTT.

This chain connects TRBV15 to TRBJ1-5; maybe TRBD1 (6 bases). CDR3 length: 16 residues. The V gene's germline CDR1 is LNHNV and CDR2 YYDKDF (reference sequence). V lost 8 bases and J lost 3, with 20 bases in between. CDR3 in amino acids: CATQRGGPTHNQPQHF. The CDR3 DNA follows: TGTGCCACCCAACGCGGGGGGCCAACCCACAATCAGCCCCAGCATTTT.

The rearrangement links TRBV6-5 to TRBJ2-2; no clear D gene. The CDR3 is 14 amino acids. Trimming took off 4 bases at V and 1 base at J, with 7 bases between the two ends. Germline CDR1 MNHEY, CDR2 SVGAGI. DNA for the CDR3: TGTGCCAGCAGTTGTCAGGAGAACACCGGGGAGCTGTTTTTT. This translates into CASSCQENTGELFF.

V usage is TRBV2 and J usage is TRBJ1-3; D remains ambiguous. Trimming took 9 bases from V and 4 from J, leaving 25 bases between them. The V gene's germline CDR1 is SNHLY and CDR2 FYNNEI. The CDR3 has 17 residues. In DNA, the CDR3 is TGTGCCAGATCGTGCGGAGGGTCCGGAGCGTGGGGAAACACCATATATTTT. Protein sequence: CARSCGGSGAWGNTIYF.

J is TRBJ2-7 and V is TRBV10-3, with 12 bases identical to TRBD1. J lost 3 bases, V lost 5 bases, and 17 bases had no gene match. The CDR3 has 19 amino acids. Germline CDR1 reads ENHRY; CDR2 reads SYGVKD. CDR3 coding DNA: TGTGCCATCAGTCCCCCGGGACAGGGGGCGCCTGAGCGTCTCTACGAGCAGTACTTC. Translation gives CAISPPGQGAPERLYEQYF.

V gene TRBV7-2 combines with J gene TRBJ2-5; TRBD2 matches at 7 bases. From germline, CDR1 is SGHTA and CDR2 FQGNSA. V gave up 1 base and J gave up 7 bases; unmatched junction bases: 6. The CDR3 runs 14 residues. CDR3 region: CASSLGWREMTQYF. The CDR3 DNA reads TGTGCCAGCAGCTTAGGATGGCGGGAGATGACCCAGTACTTC.

The gene calls are TRBV5-4 and TRBJ2-7; 10 bases are shared with TRBD2. V was clipped by 3 bases and J by 3 bases; unmatched bases: 9. The CDR3 is made up of 16 amino acids. The germline gives CDR1 SGHNT, CDR2 YYREEE (reference sequence). The CDR3 nucleotides read TGTGCCAGCAGCTCTTTCGGGACTAGCGATCTCTACGAGCAGTACTTC. Its protein is CASSSFGTSDLYEQYF.

The V gene is TRBV28, the J gene TRBJ2-1, with a weak D call TRBD2 (5 bases). Germline lookup yields CDR1 MDHEN and CDR2 SYDVKM. The length of the CDR3 is 14 residues. Trimming took off 6 bases at V and 0 bases at J, with 9 bases between the two ends. The CDR3 DNA follows: TGTGCCAGCAGGCCGCGGGCCTCCTACAATGAGCAGTTCTTC. Encoded protein: CASRPRASYNEQFF.

The rearrangement joins TRBV14 to TRBJ2-1; D may be TRBD1 (5 bases). The CDR3 loop spans 17 amino acids. CDR1 is SGHDN, CDR2 FVKESK, per germline. Trimming stripped 1 base from V and 1 base from J, with 14 bases between. CDR3 DNA sequence: TGTGCCAGCAGCCAAGCTTCAGGGTTGGAATCCTACAATGAGCAGTTCTTC. Protein: CASSQASGLESYNEQFF.

This clone appeared a few times. This chain joins TRBV2 and TRBJ2-1; 11 nucleotides agree with TRBD2. Germline lookup yields CDR1 SNHLY and CDR2 FYNNEI. This CDR3 has 21 residues. Trimming at V came to 2 bases and at J to 0 bases, leaving 15 bases not matched to a gene. CDR3 bases: TGTGCCAGCAGTGAAAATTTGGGGAGACTAGCGGGATTGAGCTCCTACAATGAGCAGTTCTTC. It specifies CASSENLGRLAGLSSYNEQFF.

This clone was seen a handful of times. The chain joins TRBV7-6 to TRBJ1-4, with D perhaps matching TRBD1 (5 bases). V was clipped by 8 bases and J by 8 bases, with 15 bases between them. The CDR3 has 13 amino acids. In germline, CDR1 is SGHVS, CDR2 FNYEAQ. In DNA form, the CDR3 reads TGTGCCAGCGCCCCGACAGTAGAGGAAAAACTGTTTTTT. Translating it yields CASAPTVEEKLFF. Filled out from reference TRBV7-6 and TRBJ1-4, the complete variable domain reads GAGVSQSPRYKVTKRGQDVALRCDPISGHVSLYWYRQALGQGPEFLTYFNYEAQQDKSGLPNDRFSAERPEGSISTLTIQRTEQRDSAMYRCASAPTVEEKLFFGSGTQLSVL.

This chain links TRBV2 with TRBJ2-7; 8 bases line up with TRBD1. This CDR3 has 13 residues. V shed 4 bases, J shed 5 bases, and the junction held 4 bases outside the gene matches. CDR1 and CDR2 (germline): SNHLY, FYNNEI. The DNA for the CDR3 is TGTGCCAGCAGTGTCAGGGGGCTCGACGAGCAGTACTTC. Translating it yields CASSVRGLDEQYF.

V is TRBV30 and J is TRBJ2-1; the match to TRBD2 covers 10 bases. The CDR3 length is 20 residues. The germline V gene encodes CDR1 GTSNPN and CDR2 SVGIG (reference sequence). V gave up 3 bases and J gave up 4 bases; unmatched junction bases: 21. The CDR3 is CAWSQPLLAGGPSHYNEQFF. CDR3 DNA sequence: TGTGCCTGGAGCCAGCCCCTCTTAGCGGGAGGCCCCTCTCATTACAATGAGCAGTTCTTC.

The chain joins TRBV30 to TRBJ2-1; 7 bases match TRBD2. Unmatched junction bases numbered 12, after V lost 4 bases and J lost 6 bases. This CDR3 is built from 15 residues. Germline lookup yields CDR1 GTSNPN and CDR2 SVGIG (reference sequence). DNA for the CDR3: TGTGCCTGGAAACTGTGGGAGGGTCCCTCCAATGAGCAGTTCTTC. This codes for CAWKLWEGPSNEQFF. Variable domain in full (rest from reference TRBV30 and TRBJ2-1): SQTIHQWPATLVQPVGSPLSLECTVEGTSNPNLYWYRQAAGRGLQLLFYSVGIGQISSEVPQNLSASRPQDRQFILSSKKLLLSDSGFYLCAWKLWEGPSNEQFFGPGTRLTVL.

This chain connects TRBV10-3 to TRBJ1-1, with 7 bases identical to TRBD1. V was clipped by 6 bases and J by 1 base; unmatched bases: 8. CDR1 is ENHRY and CDR2 is SYGVKD in the germline V gene. The CDR3 consists of 15 residues. CDR3 coding DNA: TGTGCCATCAGGGAACCAGGGGGTCGGAACACTGAAGCTTTCTTT. Protein sequence: CAIREPGGRNTEAFF.

This clone was detected a few times. This rearrangement joins TRBV4-3 to TRBJ2-7; D remains ambiguous. Per germline, CDR1 LGHNA and CDR2 YSLEER. V was pared by 1 base and J by 3 bases, with 13 bases between. The CDR3 totals 15 residues. The CDR3 reads CASSQGPSANYEQYF. For the CDR3, the DNA is TGCGCCAGCAGCCAAGGACCGAGCGCGAACTACGAGCAGTACTTC.

This sequence joins TRBV5-6 and TRBJ2-2; 11 bases match TRBD2. The trim removed 4 bases at V and 0 bases at J, leaving 5 bases unmatched. The CDR3 is 17 residues long. Germline V CDR1 and CDR2: SGHDT, YYEEEE. The CDR3: CASSKRTSGPNTGELFF. CDR3 nucleotides: TGTGCCAGCAGCAAACGGACTAGCGGGCCGAACACCGGGGAGCTGTTTTTT.

This chain connects TRBV5-1 to TRBJ2-1; D gene uncertain. CDR3 length: 16 residues. CDR1 SGHRS and CDR2 YFSETQ come from the germline V gene. The V end was cut by 0 bases, the J end by 6 bases, with 16 bases between. The CDR3 DNA reads TGCGCCAGCAGCTTGGGCCAGTCTAGTCTCTCCAATGAGCAGTTCTTC. Protein: CASSLGQSSLSNEQFF.

V usage is TRBV5-1 and J usage is TRBJ1-1; D gene unclear. The CDR3 spans 14 residues. Germline V gene sequence: CDR1 SGHRS, CDR2 YFSETQ. The ends were cut back, 2 bases at V and 2 bases at J, with 10 bases in the middle. The CDR3 reads CASSLYSPNTEAFF. The CDR3 coding sequence is TGCGCCAGCAGCTTATACAGTCCTAACACTGAAGCTTTCTTT.